These T cell receptor beta chains were read from a single sample in a study of blood T cell repertoires in COVID-19. The repertoire was sequenced with immunoSEQ multiplex PCR; TCRdb's copy has only in-frame clones and lacks some. The sample yields roughly 200,000 clones, roughly 84% seen once. The sample comprised peripheral blood. The source of these receptors is a human donor in a cohort sampled during active COVID-19. CDR3s include the opening cysteine and the closing phenylalanine or tryptophan. A D gene is named only where the DNA matches it firmly. Only part of the rows carry a size: once, few, many, or a class if the clone is expanded.

D gene,J gene,clone size,V gene,CDR3 DNA,CDR3 protein
TRBD2,TRBJ2-2,.,TRBV9,TGTGCCAGCAGCGTAGCGGGCGGGAGTTTCACCGGGGAGCTGTTTTTT,CASSVAGGSFTGELFF
TRBD1,TRBJ2-7,.,TRBV28,TGTGCCAGTCGGGACAGGACCTACGAGCAGTACTTC,CASRDRTYEQYF
TRBD2,TRBJ2-7,.,TRBV24-1,TGTGCCACCAGTGAGGGGGGAGGGAGCTCCTACGAGCAGTACTTC,CATSEGGGSSYEQYF
TRBD1,TRBJ2-7,many,TRBV19,TGTGCCAGTAGTCCCAATCCCGACAGGGGAGAGTCCTACGAGCAGTACTTC,CASSPNPDRGESYEQYF
.,TRBJ2-1,once,TRBV7-9,TGTGCCAGCAGCGAAGGGGAAGCCCAGCAGTTCTTC,CASSEGEAQQFF
.,TRBJ2-5,.,TRBV11-3,TGTGCCAGCAGCTTAGATCGGGCAGGGAAGACCCAGTACTTC,CASSLDRAGKTQYF
TRBD1,TRBJ2-7,.,TRBV19,TGTGCCAGTACTTCGCCGCGACAGGGGTTCCACGAGCAGTACTTC,CASTSPRQGFHEQYF
.,TRBJ2-7,.,TRBV7-9,TGTGCCAGCAGCGCTCAAACAGGGGGGGAGTCTTACGAGCAGTACTTC,CASSAQTGGESYEQYF
.,TRBJ1-2,.,TRBV7-2,TGTGCCAGCAGCCGGGACACGAACTATGGCTACACCTTC,CASSRDTNYGYTF
.,TRBJ2-7,.,TRBV5-6,TGTGCCAGCAGCCTGGGGCAGAACTACGAGCAGTACTTC,CASSLGQNYEQYF
.,TRBJ2-3,.,TRBV6-2/TRBV6-3,TGTGCCAGCAGTTACGGCGGAAACACAGATACGCAGTATTTT,CASSYGGNTDTQYF
.,TRBJ1-2,.,TRBV2,TGTGCCAGCAGTGAGAGGGTGGATGGCTACACCTTC,CASSERVDGYTF
TRBD1,TRBJ2-6,.,TRBV28,TGTGCCAGCGCGGAGACAGGGGGTCCCTCTGGGGCCAACGTCCTGACTTTC,CASAETGGPSGANVLTF
TRBD1,TRBJ1-2,once,TRBV5-6,TGTGCCAGCAGTCTTTGGGGGACAGGGGCCTCTCAGGCCCCTTATGGCTACACCTTC,CASSLWGTGASQAPYGYTF
.,TRBJ2-7,.,TRBV11-2,TGTGCCAGCAGCTTAGGGTCTAGCGCTACCTACGAGCAGTACTTC,CASSLGSSATYEQYF
TRBD1,TRBJ2-1,.,TRBV7-6,TGTGCCAGCAGCCAGGTGGGGCCCGGGACAGCCAACAATGAGCAGTTCTTC,CASSQVGPGTANNEQFF
TRBD1,TRBJ1-6,.,TRBV12-3/TRBV12-4,TGTGCCAGCACCAGGGACAGGGGTTCACCCCTCCACTTT,CASTRDRGSPLHF
.,TRBJ1-1,.,TRBV21-1,TGTGCCAGCAGCCTGGGGGCGGGGGACACTGAAGCTTTCTTT,CASSLGAGDTEAFF